The 14 T cell receptor beta chains below come from one sample, sequenced in a study of T cells in Graves' hyperthyroidism and ophthalmopathy. The source material, RNA transcripts, was used to amplify TCR beta CDR3 regions. First-round RT-PCR with HTBI primers amplified the TCR CDR3 region. TCRdb independently ran MiXCR on the multiplex PCR reads; one entry per CDR3 protein. The data show about 360,000 distinct CDR3 sequences, with around a sixth seen just once and 25% to 35% held by the top ten. The sample taken for sequencing was blood. The receptors were gathered from a woman under 30 with Graves' hyperthyroidism that later progressed to Graves' ophthalmopathy.

Ten or more counts support this clonotype. The J gene is TRBJ1-2, the V gene TRBV20-1, with D hard to call. From germline, CDR1 is DFQATT and CDR2 SNEGSKA (reference sequence). V dropped 3 bases and J dropped 11 bases, with 10 bases sitting between them. CDR3 size: 10 residues. The CDR3 nucleotides are TGCAGTGCTAGTATAGGGAGATACACCTTC. Amino acid sequence: CSASIGRYTF.

The chain recombines TRBV6-1 with TRBJ2-7, with TRBD2 identical over 11 bases. CDR1 and CDR2 from the germline V gene are MNHNS and SASEGT. V dropped 6 bases and J dropped 0; count of bases not matched to a gene: 7. The CDR3 length is 16 residues. The CDR3 sequence: CASRPGLAGSSYEQYF. The CDR3 DNA reads TGTGCCAGCAGGCCCGGACTAGCGGGTAGCTCCTACGAGCAGTACTTC.

This clonotype has only one observation. The CDR3 coding sequence is TGTGCCAGTAGTCAGGCTTCTGTCTCCTACGAGCAGTACTTC. This translates into CASSQASVSYEQYF. The chain employs TRBV28 and TRBJ2-7, with D unclear. CDR1 and CDR2 (germline): MDHEN, SYDVKM. Trimming took 9 bases from V and 0 from J, leaving 15 bases between them. The CDR3 has 14 residues.

This clonotype was seen a handful of times. The chain has TRBV28 and TRBJ2-7; no definite D call. This CDR3 has 12 amino acids. Deletions cut 4 bases from V and 3 bases from J, with 7 bases between. Germline CDR1 MDHEN, CDR2 SYDVKM. This CDR3 is CASSYQSYEQYF. The CDR3 DNA is TGTGCCAGCAGTTACCAGAGCTACGAGCAGTACTTC. The whole variable domain, remainder taken from reference TRBV28 and TRBJ2-7, is DVKVTQSSRYLVKRTGEKVFLECVQDMDHENMFWYRQDPGLGLRLIYFSYDVKMKEKGDIPEGYSVSREKKERFSLILESASTNQTSMYLCASSYQSYEQYFGPGTRLTVT.

V usage is TRBV20-1 and J usage is TRBJ1-6, with 7 bases matching TRBD1. CDR3 length equals 14 residues. Germline lookup yields CDR1 DFQATT and CDR2 SNEGSKA (reference sequence). Trimming cost V 7 bases and J 7 bases; bases outside gene matches: 10. The CDR3 DNA sequence: TGCAGTGGGAGGGGGCTTCTAGGGAATTCACCCCTCCACTTT. This sequence encodes CSGRGLLGNSPLHF.

This clonotype appeared many times. The chain joins TRBV28 to TRBJ1-3, with D hard to call. CDR1 and CDR2 from the germline V gene are MDHEN and SYDVKM. This CDR3 contains 12 residues. The V gene lost 5 bases and the J gene lost 5 bases, with 7 bases spanning the gap. The CDR3 nucleotides are TGTGCCAGCAGTCCAGTGAGAAACACCATATATTTT. Protein sequence: CASSPVRNTIYF.

This sequence joins TRBV4-1 and TRBJ2-7; 13 bases agree with TRBD2. The CDR3 sequence is 18 residues long. Looked up from germline, CDR1 is MGHRA and CDR2 is YSYEKL. The V segment lost 1 base and the J segment 2 bases; nucleotides outside the gene matches: 8. CDR3 loop: CASSQVDMGLAGTYEQYF. The CDR3 nucleotides read TGCGCCAGCAGCCAAGTCGACATGGGACTAGCGGGAACCTACGAGCAGTACTTC.

This clonotype was counted a few times. A much larger clone lies one base from this, so it may be a read error. This chain uses TRBV5-1 with TRBJ2-1, with TRBD2 identical over 8 bases. CDR1 is SGHRS, CDR2 YFSETQ, per germline. The CDR3 consists of 13 residues. CDR3 DNA sequence: TGCGCCAACAGCTTGGGACTAGTCAATGAGCAGTTCTTC. This gives the protein CANSLGLVNEQFF.

This clonotype was seen repeatedly, ten times or more. The rearrangement joins TRBV11-2 to TRBJ2-7; 9 bases fit TRBD1. After removal of 5 bases from V and 6 bases from J, the junction contained 8 bases not matched to a gene. The V gene's germline CDR1 is SGHAT and CDR2 FQNNGV. The CDR3 contains 14 residues. The CDR3 loop is CASSLQGATAEQYF. In DNA form, the CDR3 reads TGTGCCAGCAGCCTACAGGGGGCGACGGCCGAGCAGTACTTC.

This clonotype was found many times. This chain links TRBV7-2 with TRBJ2-1, with D perhaps given as TRBD1 or TRBD2 (5 bases each). Germline V gives CDR1 SGHTA, CDR2 FQGNSA. CDR3 length: 14 amino acids. Trimming shortened V by 2 bases and J by 6 bases, and 11 bases separated the two germline ends. CDR3 residues: CASSLLGAGNEQFF. CDR3 nucleotide sequence: TGTGCCAGCAGCTTACTAGGGGCGGGCAATGAGCAGTTCTTC.

Many counts were recorded for this clonotype. The V gene is TRBV2, the J gene TRBJ2-3; unclear D gene. V was cut by 2 bases and J by 0 bases, with 6 bases left in between. CDR1 and CDR2 (germline): SNHLY, FYNNEI. The CDR3 length is 14 residues. In DNA, the CDR3 is TGTGCCAGCAGTGAATTCAGCAGCACAGATACGCAGTATTTT. Its translation is CASSEFSSTDTQYF.

This clonotype was counted a few times. This CDR3 is CASSPPIGATTNEKLFF. The CDR3 DNA sequence: TGTGCCAGCTCACCACCGATCGGGGCGACAACTAATGAAAAACTGTTTTTT. The V and J genes are TRBV18 and TRBJ1-4; perhaps TRBD1 as D (5 bases). CDR1 KGHSH and CDR2 LQKENI come from the germline V gene. This CDR3 region has 17 residues. V was clipped by 0 bases and J by 0 bases, with 11 bases between them.

This clonotype was counted a few times. The V gene is TRBV3-1, the J gene TRBJ1-4, with D perhaps TRBD1 (5 bases). The V end was cut by 6 bases, the J end by 1 base, with 12 bases between. This CDR3 spans 15 amino acids. CDR1 is LGHDT and CDR2 is YNNKEL in the germline V gene (reference sequence). The CDR3 nucleotides read TGTGCCAGCAGAGAGGCGGGGCGAACTAATGAAAAACTGTTTTTT. Translating it yields CASREAGRTNEKLFF. The full variable domain, its missing parts supplied by reference TRBV3-1 and TRBJ1-4, is DTAVSQTPKYLVTQMGNDKSIKCEQNLGHDTMYWYKQDSKKFLKIMFSYNNKELIINETVPNRFSPKSPDKAHLNLHINSLELGDSAVYFCASREAGRTNEKLFFGSGTQLSVL.

This clonotype was picked up many times. V is TRBV2 and J is TRBJ1-6; perhaps TRBD1 as D (6 bases). CDR1 is SNHLY, CDR2 FYNNEI, per germline. V shed 1 base and J shed 4 bases, with 8 bases lying between them. The CDR3 contains 15 residues. The CDR3 sequence: CASSEGGTYNSPLHF. The CDR3 DNA follows: TGTGCCAGCAGTGAAGGGGGGACATATAATTCACCCCTCCACTTT.